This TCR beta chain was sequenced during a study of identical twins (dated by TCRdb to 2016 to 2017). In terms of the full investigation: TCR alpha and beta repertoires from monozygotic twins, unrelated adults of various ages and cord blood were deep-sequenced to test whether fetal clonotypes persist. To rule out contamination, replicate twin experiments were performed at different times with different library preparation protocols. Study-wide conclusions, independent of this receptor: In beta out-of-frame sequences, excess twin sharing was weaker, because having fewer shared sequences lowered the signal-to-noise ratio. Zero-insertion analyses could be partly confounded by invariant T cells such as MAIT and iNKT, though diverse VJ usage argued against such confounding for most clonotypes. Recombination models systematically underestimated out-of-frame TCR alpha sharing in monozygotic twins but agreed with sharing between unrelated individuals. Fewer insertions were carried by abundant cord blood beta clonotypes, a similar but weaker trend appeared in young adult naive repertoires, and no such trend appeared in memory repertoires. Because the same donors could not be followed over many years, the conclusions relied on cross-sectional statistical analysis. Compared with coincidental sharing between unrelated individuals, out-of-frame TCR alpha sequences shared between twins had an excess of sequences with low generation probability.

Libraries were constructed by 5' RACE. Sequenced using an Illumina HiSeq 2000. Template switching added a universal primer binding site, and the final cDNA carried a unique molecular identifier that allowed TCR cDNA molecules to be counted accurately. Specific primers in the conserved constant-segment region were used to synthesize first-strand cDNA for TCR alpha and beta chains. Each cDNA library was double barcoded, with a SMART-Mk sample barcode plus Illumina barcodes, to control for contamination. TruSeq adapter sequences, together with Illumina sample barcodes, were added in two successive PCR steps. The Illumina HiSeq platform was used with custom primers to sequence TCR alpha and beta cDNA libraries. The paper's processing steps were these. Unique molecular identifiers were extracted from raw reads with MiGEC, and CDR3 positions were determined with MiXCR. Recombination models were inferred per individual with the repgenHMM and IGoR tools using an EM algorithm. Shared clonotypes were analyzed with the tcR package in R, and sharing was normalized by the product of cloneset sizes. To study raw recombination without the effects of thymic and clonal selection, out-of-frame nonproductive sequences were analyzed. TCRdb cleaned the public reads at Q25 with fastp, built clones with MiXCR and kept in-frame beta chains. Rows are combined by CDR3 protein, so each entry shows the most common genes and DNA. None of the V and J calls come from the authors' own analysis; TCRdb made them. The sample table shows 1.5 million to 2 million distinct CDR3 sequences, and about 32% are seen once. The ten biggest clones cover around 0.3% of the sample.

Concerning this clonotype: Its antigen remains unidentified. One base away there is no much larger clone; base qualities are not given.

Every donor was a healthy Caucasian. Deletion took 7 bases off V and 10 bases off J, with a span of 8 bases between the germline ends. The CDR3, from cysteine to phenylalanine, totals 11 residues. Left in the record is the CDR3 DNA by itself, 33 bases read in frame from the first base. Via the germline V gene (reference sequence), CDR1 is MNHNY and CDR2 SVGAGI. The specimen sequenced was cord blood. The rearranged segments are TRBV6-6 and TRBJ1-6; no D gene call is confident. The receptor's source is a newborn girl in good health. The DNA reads TGTGCCAGCAAAAGTGAATCACCCCTCCACTTT. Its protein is CASKSESPLHF.